This T cell receptor (beta chain) was sequenced during a study of blood T cell repertoires in COVID-19. Study overall: Sample material is recorded as cDNA or gDNA derived from T cells, B-cell-depleted T cells, or PBMCs.

This clone was counted once. In the original analysis: From reference gene primer amplification, estimates of nucleated cell counts were derived. Here immunoSEQ multiplex PCR was the method, and the copy in TCRdb shows in-frame clones only, minus some. The DNA gave D and trimming, while V, J and clone size come from that table. The data show about 150,000 clones, about 85% seen once. Cohorts were determined from participant-reported clinical history. Exposed enrollees had met someone with a PCR-confirmed or clinician-diagnosed COVID-19 case at some point within the 2 weeks before study entry. Germline V gene lookup returns CDR1 MDHEN and CDR2 SYDVKM. V trimming: 7 bases; J trimming: 6 bases; junction bases outside the gene matches: 8. This CDR3 has 15 residues.

V usage is TRBV28 and J usage is TRBJ2-1; 11 bases line up with TRBD2. Source material: PBMCs or T cells enriched from blood (not recorded which). The source of this sequence is a woman between 40 and 55 years old who had been exposed to COVID-19. CDR3 amino acids: CASTSGLADSNEQFF. CDR3 bases: TGTGCCAGCACCTCGGGACTAGCGGACAGCAATGAGCAGTTCTTC.